The clone carrying this T cell receptor beta chain was recorded a few times. Its specificity is unknown. This entry is derived from a study of T cell repertoires in cytomegalovirus infection. Study information: Public TCR beta signatures marked donors with CMV infection and the matching HLA. Study-wide results and caveats: Carriers of CMV and the relevant HLA type were discriminated by public TCR beta frequency. CMV-specific HLA-C-restricted TCR beta clonotypes dominated the ex vivo response.

Trimming removed 1 base from V and 11 bases from J, with 11 bases in between. Per germline, CDR1 MDHEN and CDR2 SYDVKM. This CDR3 is 13 amino acids long. TCRdb reanalysed the reads using MiXCR and keeps one entry per CDR3 protein. There are roughly 310,000 distinct CDR3 sequences in the sample; under 20% occur only once, and 9.5% to 15% lies in the top ten. The sequenced sample consisted of PBMCs. This rearrangement joins TRBV28 to TRBJ2-2; no reliable D call. The clonotype comes from a human donor in good health (CMV status not recorded). Some clones in this sample may be carry-over from other donors' samples. CDR3 sequence (DNA): TGTGCCAGCAGTTTATCGTCGTGGGAAGAGCTGTTTTTT. It translates to CASSLSSWEELFF.